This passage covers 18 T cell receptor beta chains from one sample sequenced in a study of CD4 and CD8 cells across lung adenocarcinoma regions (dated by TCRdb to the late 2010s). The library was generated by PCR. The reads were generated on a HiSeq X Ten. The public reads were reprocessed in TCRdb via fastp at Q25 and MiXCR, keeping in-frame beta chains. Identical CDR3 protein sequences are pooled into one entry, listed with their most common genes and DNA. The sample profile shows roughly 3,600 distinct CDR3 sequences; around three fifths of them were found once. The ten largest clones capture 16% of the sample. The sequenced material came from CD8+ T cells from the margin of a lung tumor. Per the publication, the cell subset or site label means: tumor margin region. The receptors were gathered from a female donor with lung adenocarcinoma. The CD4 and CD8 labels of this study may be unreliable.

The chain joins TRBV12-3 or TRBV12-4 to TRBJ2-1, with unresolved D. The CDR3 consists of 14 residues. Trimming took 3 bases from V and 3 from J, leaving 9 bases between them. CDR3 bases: TGTGCCAGCAGTTTTCTTGGCGGCTACAATGAGCAGTTCTTC. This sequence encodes CASSFLGGYNEQFF.

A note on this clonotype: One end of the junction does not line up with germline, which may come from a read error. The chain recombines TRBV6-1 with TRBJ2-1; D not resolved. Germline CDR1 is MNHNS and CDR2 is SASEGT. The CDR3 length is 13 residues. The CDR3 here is CASSSTPAIEQYF. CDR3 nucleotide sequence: TGTGCCAGCAGCTCGACTCCAGCGATTGAGCAGTACTTT.

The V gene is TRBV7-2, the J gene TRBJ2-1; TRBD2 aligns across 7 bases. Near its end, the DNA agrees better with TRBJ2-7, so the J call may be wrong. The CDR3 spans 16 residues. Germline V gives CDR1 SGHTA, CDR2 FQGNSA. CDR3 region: CASSSRQLAPYNEQYF. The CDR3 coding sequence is TGTGCCAGCAGCAGTCGTCAACTAGCGCCCTACAATGAGCAGTACTTC.

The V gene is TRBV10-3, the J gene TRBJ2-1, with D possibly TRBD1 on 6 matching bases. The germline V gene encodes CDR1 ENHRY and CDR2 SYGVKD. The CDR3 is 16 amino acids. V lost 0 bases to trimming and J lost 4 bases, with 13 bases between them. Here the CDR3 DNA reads TGTGCCATCAGTGAGTCGATGGCAGGGGTATACAATGAGCAGTTCTTC. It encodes CAISESMAGVYNEQFF.

This CDR3 reads CAGSGGGDTDTQYF. CDR3 nucleotide sequence: TGTGCGGGCAGTGGGGGCGGTGACACAGATACGCAGTATTTT. The rearrangement joins TRBV6-4 to TRBJ2-3; perhaps TRBD1 as D (6 bases). Germline CDR1 MRHNA, CDR2 SNTAGT. The CDR3 has 14 amino acids.

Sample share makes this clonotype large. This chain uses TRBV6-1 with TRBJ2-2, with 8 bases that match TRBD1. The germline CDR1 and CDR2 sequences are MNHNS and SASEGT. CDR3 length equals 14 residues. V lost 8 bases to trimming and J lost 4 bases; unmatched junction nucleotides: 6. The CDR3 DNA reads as TGTGCCAGCCGGCAGGGGGCGAGCACCGGGGAGCTGTTTTTT. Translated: CASRQGASTGELFF.

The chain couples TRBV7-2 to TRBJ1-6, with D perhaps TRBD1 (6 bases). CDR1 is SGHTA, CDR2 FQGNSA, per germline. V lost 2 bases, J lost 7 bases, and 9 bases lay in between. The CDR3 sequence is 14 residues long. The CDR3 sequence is CASSLLGANSPLHF. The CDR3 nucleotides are TGTGCCAGCAGCTTACTGGGGGCAAATTCACCCCTCCACTTT.

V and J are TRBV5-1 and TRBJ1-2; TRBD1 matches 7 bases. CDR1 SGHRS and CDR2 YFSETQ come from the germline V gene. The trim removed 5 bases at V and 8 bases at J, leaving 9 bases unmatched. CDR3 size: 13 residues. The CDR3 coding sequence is TGCGCCAGCAGTTACGACAGGGATGACGGCTACACCTTC. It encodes CASSYDRDDGYTF.

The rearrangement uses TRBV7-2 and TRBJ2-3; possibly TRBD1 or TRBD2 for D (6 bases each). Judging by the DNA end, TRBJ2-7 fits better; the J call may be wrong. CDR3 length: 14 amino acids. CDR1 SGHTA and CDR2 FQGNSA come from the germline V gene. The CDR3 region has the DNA TGTGCGGGCGGAGGGGGGCGTGGCCAAGAGACGCAGTACTTC. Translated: CAGGGGRGQETQYF.

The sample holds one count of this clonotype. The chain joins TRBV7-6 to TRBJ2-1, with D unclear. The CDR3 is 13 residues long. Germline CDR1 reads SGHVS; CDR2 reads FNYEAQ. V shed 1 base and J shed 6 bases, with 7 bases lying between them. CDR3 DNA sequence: TGTGCCAGCAGCTTAGTCACTCGCAATGAGCAGTTCTTC. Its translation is CASSLVTRNEQFF.

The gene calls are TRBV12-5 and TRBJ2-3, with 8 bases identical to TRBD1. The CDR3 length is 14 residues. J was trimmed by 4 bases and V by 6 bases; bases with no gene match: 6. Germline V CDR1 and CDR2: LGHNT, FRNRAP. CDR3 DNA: TGTGCTAGTGGCTCCATGACAGGGGCAGATACGCAGTATTTT. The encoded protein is CASGSMTGADTQYF.

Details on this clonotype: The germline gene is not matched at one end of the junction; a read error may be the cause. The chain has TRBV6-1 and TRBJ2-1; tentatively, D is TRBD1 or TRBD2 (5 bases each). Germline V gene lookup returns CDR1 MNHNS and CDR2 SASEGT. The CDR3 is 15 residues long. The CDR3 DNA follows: TGTGCCAGCAGTGAAGGGGCAGGGAGCTACGATGAGCTGTTCTTC. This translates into CASSEGAGSYDELFF.

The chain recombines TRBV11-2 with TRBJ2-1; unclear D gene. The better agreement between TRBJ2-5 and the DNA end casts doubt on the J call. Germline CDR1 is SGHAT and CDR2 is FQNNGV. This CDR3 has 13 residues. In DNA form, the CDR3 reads TGTGCCAGCAGCTTATGGGGAAGAGAGACCCAGTACTTC. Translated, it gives CASSLWGRETQYF.

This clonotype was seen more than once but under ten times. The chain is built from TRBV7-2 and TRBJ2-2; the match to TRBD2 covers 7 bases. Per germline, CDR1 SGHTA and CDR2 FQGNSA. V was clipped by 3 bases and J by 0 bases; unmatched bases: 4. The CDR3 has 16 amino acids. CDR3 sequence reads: CASSLYGGSNTGELFF. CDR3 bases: TGTGCCAGCAGCTTGTACGGGGGGTCGAACACCGGGGAGCTGTTTTTT.

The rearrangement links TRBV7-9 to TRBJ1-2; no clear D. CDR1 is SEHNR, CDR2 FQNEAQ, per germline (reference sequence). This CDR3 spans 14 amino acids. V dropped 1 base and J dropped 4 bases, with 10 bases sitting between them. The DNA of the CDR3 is TGTGCCAGCAGCTTAGGGGTGGCGGTCTATGGCTACACCTTC. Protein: CASSLGVAVYGYTF.

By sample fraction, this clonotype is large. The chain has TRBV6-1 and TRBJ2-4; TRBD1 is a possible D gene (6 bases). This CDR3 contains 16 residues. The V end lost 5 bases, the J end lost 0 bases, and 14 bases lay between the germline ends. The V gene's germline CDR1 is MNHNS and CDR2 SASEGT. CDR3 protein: CASSTGKPLAKNIQYF. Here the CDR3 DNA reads TGTGCCAGCAGTACAGGGAAACCACTAGCCAAAAACATTCAGTACTTC.

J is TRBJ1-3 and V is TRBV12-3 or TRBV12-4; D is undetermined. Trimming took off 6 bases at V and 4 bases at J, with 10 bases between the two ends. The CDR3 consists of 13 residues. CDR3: CASRDLQGNTIYF. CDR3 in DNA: TGTGCCAGCAGGGACTTACAGGGAAACACCATATATTTT.

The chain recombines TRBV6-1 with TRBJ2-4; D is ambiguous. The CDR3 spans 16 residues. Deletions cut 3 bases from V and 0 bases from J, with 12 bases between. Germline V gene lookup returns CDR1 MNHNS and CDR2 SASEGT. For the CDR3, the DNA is TGTGCCAGCAGTGATGCGTCTGTTTTAGCCAAAAACATTCAGTACTTC. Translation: CASSDASVLAKNIQYF.